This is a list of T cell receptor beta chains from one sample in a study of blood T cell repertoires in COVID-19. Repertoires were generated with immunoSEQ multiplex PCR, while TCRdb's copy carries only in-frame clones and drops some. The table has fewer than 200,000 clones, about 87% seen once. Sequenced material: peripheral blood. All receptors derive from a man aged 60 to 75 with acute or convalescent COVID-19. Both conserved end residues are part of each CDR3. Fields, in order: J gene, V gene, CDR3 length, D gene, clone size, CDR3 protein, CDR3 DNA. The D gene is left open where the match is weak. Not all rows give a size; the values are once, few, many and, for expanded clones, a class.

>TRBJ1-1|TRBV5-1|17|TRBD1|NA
CASSPLGQGHGNTEAFF
TGCGCCAGCAGCCCCTTGGGACAGGGTCATGGGAACACTGAAGCTTTCTTT
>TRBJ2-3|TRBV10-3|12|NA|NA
CAIARSTDTQYF
TGTGCCATCGCGCGGTCCACAGATACGCAGTATTTT
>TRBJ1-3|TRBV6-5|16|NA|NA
CASSYGAGLTGNTIYF
TGTGCCAGCAGTTACGGGGCAGGGCTAACTGGAAACACCATATATTTT
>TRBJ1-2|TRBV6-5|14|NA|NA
CASSRDTENYGYTF
TGTGCCAGCAGCCGGGACACTGAAAACTATGGCTACACCTTC
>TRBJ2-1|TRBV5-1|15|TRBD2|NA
CASSPLAGGENEQFF
TGCGCCAGCAGCCCACTAGCGGGAGGGGAAAATGAGCAGTTCTTC
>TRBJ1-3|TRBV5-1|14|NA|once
CASSIGLSGNTIYF
TGCGCCAGCAGCATCGGACTCTCTGGAAACACCATATATTTT
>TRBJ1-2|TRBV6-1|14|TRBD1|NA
CASSEMGQGYGYTF
TGTGCCAGCAGTGAGATGGGACAGGGTTATGGCTACACCTTC
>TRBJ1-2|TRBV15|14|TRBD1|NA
CATSRAGQGRGYTF
TGTGCCACCAGCAGGGCTGGACAGGGACGAGGCTACACCTTC
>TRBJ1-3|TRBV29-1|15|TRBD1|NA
CSVEARDSSGNTIYF
TGCAGCGTTGAAGCCAGGGACAGCTCTGGAAACACCATATATTTT
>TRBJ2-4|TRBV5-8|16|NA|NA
CASTQGGGGLRNIQYF
TGTGCCAGCACCCAAGGAGGGGGCGGTTTGAGGAACATTCAGTACTTC
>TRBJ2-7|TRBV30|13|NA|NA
CAWSVGVAYEQYF
TGTGCCTGGAGTGTCGGAGTCGCCTACGAGCAGTACTTC
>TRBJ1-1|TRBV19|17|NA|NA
CASSIGTGSLIRTEAFF
TGTGCCAGTAGTATTGGAACAGGGTCCCTAATCAGGACTGAAGCTTTCTTT
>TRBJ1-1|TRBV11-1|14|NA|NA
CASSLLGGNTEAFF
TGTGCCAGCAGCTTATTGGGGGGAAACACTGAAGCTTTCTTT
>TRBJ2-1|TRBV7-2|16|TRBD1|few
CASTQGGQESYNEQFF
TGTGCCAGCACCCAGGGGGGACAGGAGTCCTACAATGAGCAGTTCTTC
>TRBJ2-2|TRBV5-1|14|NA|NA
CASSSLGGTGELFF
TGCGCCAGCAGCTCCTTGGGGGGCACCGGGGAGCTGTTTTTT
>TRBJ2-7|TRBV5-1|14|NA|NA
CASSLRGLTYEQYF
TGCGCCAGCAGCTTGAGGGGCCTTACCTACGAGCAGTACTTC
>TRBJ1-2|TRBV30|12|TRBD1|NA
CALRDSNYGYTF
TGTGCCTTAAGGGACAGCAACTATGGCTACACCTTC
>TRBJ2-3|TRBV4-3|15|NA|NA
CASSQEGLGADTQYF
TGCGCCAGCAGCCAAGAAGGTCTAGGGGCAGATACGCAGTATTTT
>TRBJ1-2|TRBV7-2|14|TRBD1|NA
CASSLGTGNYGYTF
TGTGCCAGCAGCTTAGGGACAGGGAACTATGGCTACACCTTC
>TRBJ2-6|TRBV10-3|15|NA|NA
CAISDRGRGANVLTF
TGTGCCATCAGTGACCGAGGGCGGGGGGCCAACGTCCTGACTTTC
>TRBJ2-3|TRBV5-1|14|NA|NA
CASSFNSRTDTQYF
TGCGCCAGCAGCTTTAACAGTCGCACAGATACGCAGTATTTT
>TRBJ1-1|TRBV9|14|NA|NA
CASSGPTSNSEAFF
TGTGCCAGCAGCGGACCGACAAGCAACAGTGAAGCTTTCTTT
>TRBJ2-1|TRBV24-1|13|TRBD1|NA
CATSGLQGNEQFF
TGTGCCACCAGTGGGCTACAGGGGAATGAGCAGTTCTTC
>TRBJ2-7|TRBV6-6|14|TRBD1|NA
CASSYRDRAYEQYF
TGTGCCAGCAGTTACAGGGACAGGGCCTACGAGCAGTACTTC
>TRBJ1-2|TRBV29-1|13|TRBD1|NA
CSVERDRGYGYTF
TGCAGCGTTGAAAGAGACAGGGGCTATGGCTACACCTTC
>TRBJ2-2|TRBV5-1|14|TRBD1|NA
CASRQGSNTGELFF
TGCGCCAGCAGACAGGGGTCCAACACCGGGGAGCTGTTTTTT
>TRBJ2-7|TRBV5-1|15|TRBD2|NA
CASSTIAGGPYEQYF
TGCGCCAGCAGCACAATAGCGGGAGGGCCTTACGAGCAGTACTTC
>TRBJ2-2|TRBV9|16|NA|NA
CASSVVGGASTGELFF
TGTGCCAGCAGCGTAGTGGGGGGGGCGAGCACCGGGGAGCTGTTTTTT
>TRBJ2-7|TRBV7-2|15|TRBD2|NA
CASSPVGGRAYEQYF
TGTGCCAGCAGCCCCGTGGGCGGGAGGGCCTACGAGCAGTACTTC
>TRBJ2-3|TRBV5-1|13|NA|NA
CASSLSGVDTQYF
TGCGCCAGCAGCTTGTCAGGGGTAGATACGCAGTATTTT
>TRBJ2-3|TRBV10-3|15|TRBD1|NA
CAISDLAGGADTQYF
TGTGCCATCAGTGACTTGGCAGGGGGAGCAGATACGCAGTATTTT
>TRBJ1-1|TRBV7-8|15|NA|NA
CASNALRAANTEAFF
TGTGCCAGCAACGCTTTGAGAGCGGCGAACACTGAAGCTTTCTTT
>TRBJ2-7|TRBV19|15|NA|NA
CASSAAPTGNYEQYF
TGTGCCAGTAGTGCGGCCCCTACCGGTAACTACGAGCAGTACTTC
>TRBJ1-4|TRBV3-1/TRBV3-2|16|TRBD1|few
CASSQQGTGEYEKLFF
TGTGCCAGCAGCCAACAAGGGACAGGGGAATACGAAAAACTGTTTTTT
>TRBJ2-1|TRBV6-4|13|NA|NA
CASSDEGADEQFF
TGTGCCAGCAGTGACGAAGGGGCCGATGAGCAGTTCTTC
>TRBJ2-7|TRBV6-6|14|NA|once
CASSYRGTEHGQYF
TGTGCCAGCAGTTACCGCGGGACGGAACATGGGCAGTACTTC
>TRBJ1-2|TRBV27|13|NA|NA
CASARRVTGGYTF
TGTGCCAGCGCTCGGAGGGTGACGGGTGGCTACACCTTC
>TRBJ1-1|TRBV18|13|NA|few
CASSPQGNTEAFF
TGTGCCAGCTCACCTCAGGGGAACACTGAAGCTTTCTTT
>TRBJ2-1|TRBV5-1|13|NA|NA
CASSLGKGLRQFF
TGCGCCAGCAGCTTGGGAAAGGGGCTAAGGCAGTTCTTC
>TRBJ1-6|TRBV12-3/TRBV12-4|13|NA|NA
CASREVGNSPLHF
TGTGCCAGCAGGGAAGTGGGCAATTCACCCCTCCACTTT
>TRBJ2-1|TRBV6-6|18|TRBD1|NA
CASSPGQGSGFSYNEQFF
TGTGCCAGCAGTCCGGGACAGGGGTCGGGGTTCTCCTACAATGAGCAGTTCTTC
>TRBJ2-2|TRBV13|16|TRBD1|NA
CASSTPTGGSTGELFF
TGTGCCAGCAGCACCCCCACAGGGGGAAGCACCGGGGAGCTGTTTTTT
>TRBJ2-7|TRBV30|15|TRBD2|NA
CAWSVASGRSYGQYF
TGTGCCTGGAGTGTGGCTAGCGGCCGCTCCTACGGGCAGTACTTC